The clone carrying this T cell receptor (beta chain) was seen many times. The CDR3 consists of 17 residues. Germline CDR1 GTSNPN, CDR2 SVGIG (reference sequence). With 5 bases clipped from V and 1 base from J, the junction kept 8 bases outside the gene matches. Together with a sample-barcoded 5' primer, a J-beta primer mix was included in a second PCR lasting about 7 to 11 cycles. One entry per CDR3 protein, called by TCRdb with MiXCR from the 5' RACE reads. The sample holds about 1.6 million distinct CDR3 sequences; about 31% are singletons and the top ten take around 10%. The source of the sample is a study of blood T cells in healthy people across ages.

The source of this sequence is a woman aged 25 to 39 in good health. The sequenced sample was blood. The chain recombines TRBV30 with TRBJ2-1; the match to TRBD2 covers 13 bases. CDR3 DNA sequence: TGTGCCTGGGGGGGACTAGCGGGACGATCGTCCTACAATGAGCAGTTCTTC. Translation: CAWGGLAGRSSYNEQFF.